This TCR beta chain was sequenced during a study of T cell responses to AZD1222 COVID-19 vaccine. Findings of the study overall: In the spike-specific TCR repertoire, nearly half reportedly target unmutated variant regions. The donor group comprised mostly white British people and more females; the analysis possibly underestimated clonal diversity.

V lost 5 bases and J 9 bases, leaving 14 bases between the germline ends. This CDR3 region has 13 residues. CDR1 is SGHTA and CDR2 is FQGTGA in the germline V gene. Comment on this clone: Its antigen is currently unknown.

Doses given second, at about 4 or about 12 weeks, were pooled. Profiled with immunoSEQ multiplex PCR; TCRdb holds only in-frame clones, not every one. The table records some 200,000 clones, approximately 90% of them present only once. Source: peripheral blood, taken 28 days after the second AZD1222 dose. This sequence was found in an adult who received the AZD1222 COVID-19 vaccine. The chain links TRBV7-3 to TRBJ1-5; D is undetermined. This chain's CDR3 is CASSPSAGSPQHF. The CDR3 DNA reads as TGTGCCAGCAGCCCCTCGGCGGGATCGCCCCAGCATTTT.